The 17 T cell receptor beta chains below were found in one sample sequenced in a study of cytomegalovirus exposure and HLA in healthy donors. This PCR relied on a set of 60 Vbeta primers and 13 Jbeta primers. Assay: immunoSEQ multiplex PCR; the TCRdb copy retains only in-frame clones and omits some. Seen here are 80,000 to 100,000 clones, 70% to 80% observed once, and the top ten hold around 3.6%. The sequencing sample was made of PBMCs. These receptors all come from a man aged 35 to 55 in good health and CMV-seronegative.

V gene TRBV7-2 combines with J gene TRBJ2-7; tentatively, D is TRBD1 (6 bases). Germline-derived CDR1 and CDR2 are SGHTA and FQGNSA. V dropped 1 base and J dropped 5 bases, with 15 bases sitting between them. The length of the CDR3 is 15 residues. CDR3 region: CASSLVQGFRNEQYF. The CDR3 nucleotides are TGTGCCAGCAGCTTAGTACAGGGCTTTCGGAACGAGCAGTACTTC.

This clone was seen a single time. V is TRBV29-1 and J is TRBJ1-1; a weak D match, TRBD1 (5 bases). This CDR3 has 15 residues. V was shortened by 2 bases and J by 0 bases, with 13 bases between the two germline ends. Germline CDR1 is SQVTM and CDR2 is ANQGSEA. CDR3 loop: CSVEIGGPMNTEAFF. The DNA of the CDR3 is TGCAGCGTTGAAATCGGGGGACCCATGAACACTGAAGCTTTCTTT.

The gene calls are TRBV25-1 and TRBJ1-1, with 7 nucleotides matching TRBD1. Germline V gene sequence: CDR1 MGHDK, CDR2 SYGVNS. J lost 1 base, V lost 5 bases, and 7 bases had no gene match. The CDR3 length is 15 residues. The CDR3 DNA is TGTGCCAGCAGTCTCGCCGACAGGGAGAACACTGAAGCTTTCTTT. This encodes CASSLADRENTEAFF.

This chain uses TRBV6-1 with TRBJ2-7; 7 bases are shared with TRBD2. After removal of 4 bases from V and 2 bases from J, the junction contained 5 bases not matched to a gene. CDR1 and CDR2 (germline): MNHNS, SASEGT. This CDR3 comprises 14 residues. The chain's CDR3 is CASSVGGSAYEQYF. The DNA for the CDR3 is TGTGCCAGCAGTGTGGGCGGGAGTGCCTACGAGCAGTACTTC.

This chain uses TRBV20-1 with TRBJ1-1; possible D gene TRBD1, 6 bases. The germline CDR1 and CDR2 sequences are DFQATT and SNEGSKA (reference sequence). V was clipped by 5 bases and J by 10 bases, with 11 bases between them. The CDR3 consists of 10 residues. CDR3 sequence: CSALQGVAFF. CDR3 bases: TGCAGTGCTTTACAGGGAGTAGCTTTCTTT.

As DNA, the CDR3 is TGTGCCAGCAGCCTCCCTGACAGGGGGTTTTGTAGCAATCAGCCCCAGCATTTT. Its protein product is CASSLPDRGFCSNQPQHF. The chain joins TRBV21-1 to TRBJ1-5; the listed D gene, TRBD1, was not tested against the DNA. TRBV21-1 is a listed pseudogene. CDR3 length equals 18 residues.

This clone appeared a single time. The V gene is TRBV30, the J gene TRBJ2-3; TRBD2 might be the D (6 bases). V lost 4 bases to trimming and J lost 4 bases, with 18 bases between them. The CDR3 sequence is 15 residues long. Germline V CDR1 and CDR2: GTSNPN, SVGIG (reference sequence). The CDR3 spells CAWKRAQRGPDTQYF. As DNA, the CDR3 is TGTGCCTGGAAGCGGGCCCAGCGAGGGCCAGATACGCAGTATTTT.

The CDR3 sequence is CASSPLRGNYGYTF. DNA of the CDR3: TGTGCCAGCAGCCCCCTCCGGGGAAACTATGGCTACACCTTC. The chain employs TRBV6-5 and TRBJ1-2; D remains unclear. The CDR3 is 14 residues long. V was shortened by 6 bases and J by 2 bases, with 13 bases between the two germline ends. The germline CDR1 and CDR2 sequences are MNHEY and SVGAGI.

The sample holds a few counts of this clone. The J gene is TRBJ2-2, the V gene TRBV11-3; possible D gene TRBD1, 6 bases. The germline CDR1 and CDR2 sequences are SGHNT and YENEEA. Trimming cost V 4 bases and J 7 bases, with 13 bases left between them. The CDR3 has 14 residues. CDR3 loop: CASSSGVGVGELFF. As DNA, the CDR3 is TGTGCCAGCAGCTCAGGGGTAGGGGTCGGGGAGCTGTTTTTT.

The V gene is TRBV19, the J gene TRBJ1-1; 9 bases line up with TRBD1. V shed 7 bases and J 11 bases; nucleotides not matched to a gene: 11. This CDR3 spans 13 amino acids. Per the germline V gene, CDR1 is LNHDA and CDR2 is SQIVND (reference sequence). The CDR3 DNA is TGTGCCAGTATGGGGACAGGGCTTAACGCGGCTTTCTTT. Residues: CASMGTGLNAAFF. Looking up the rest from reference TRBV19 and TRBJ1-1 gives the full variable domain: DGGITQSPKYLFRKEGQNVTLSCEQNLNHDAMYWYRQDPGQGLRLIYYSQIVNDFQKGDIAEGYSVSREKKESFPLTVTSAQKNPTAFYLCASMGTGLNAAFFGQGTRLTVV.

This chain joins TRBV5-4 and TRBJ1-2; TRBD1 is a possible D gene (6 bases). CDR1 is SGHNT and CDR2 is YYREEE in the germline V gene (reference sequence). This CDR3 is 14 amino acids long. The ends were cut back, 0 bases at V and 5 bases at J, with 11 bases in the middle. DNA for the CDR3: TGTGCCAGCAGCTTGGTAAACAGGGATTATGGCTACACCTTC. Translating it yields CASSLVNRDYGYTF. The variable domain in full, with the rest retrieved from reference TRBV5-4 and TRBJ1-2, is ETGVTQSPTHLIKTRGQQVTLRCSSQSGHNTVSWYQQALGQGPQFIFQYYREEENGRGNFPPRFSGLQFPNYSSELNVNALELDDSALYLCASSLVNRDYGYTFGSGTRLTVV.

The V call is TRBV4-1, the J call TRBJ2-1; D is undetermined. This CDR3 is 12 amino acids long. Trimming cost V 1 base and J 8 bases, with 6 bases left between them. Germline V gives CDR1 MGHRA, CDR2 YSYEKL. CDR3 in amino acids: CASSQGLDEQFF. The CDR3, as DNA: TGCGCCAGCAGCCAAGGACTGGATGAGCAGTTCTTC.

The chain's CDR3 is CAWGTGGQPQHF. In DNA, the CDR3 is TGTGCCTGGGGGACAGGGGGCCAGCCCCAGCATTTT. The V gene is TRBV30, the J gene TRBJ1-5; 12 bases match TRBD1. The CDR3 covers 12 residues. Germline values: CDR1 GTSNPN, CDR2 SVGIG (reference sequence). The ends lost 5 bases at V and 7 bases at J; junction bases unmatched: 0.

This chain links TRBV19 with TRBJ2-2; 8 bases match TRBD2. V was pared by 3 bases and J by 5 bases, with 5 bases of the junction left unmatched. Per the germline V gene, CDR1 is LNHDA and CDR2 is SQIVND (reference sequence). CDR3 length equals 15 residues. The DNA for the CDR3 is TGTGCCAGTAGTATTAAAGCGGGAGAAACCGGGGAGCTGTTTTTT. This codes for CASSIKAGETGELFF.

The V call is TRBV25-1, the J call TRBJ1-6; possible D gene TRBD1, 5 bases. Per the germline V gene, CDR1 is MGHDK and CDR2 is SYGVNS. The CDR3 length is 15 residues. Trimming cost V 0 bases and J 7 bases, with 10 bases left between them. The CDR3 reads CASSEYQGGNSPLHF. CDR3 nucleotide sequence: TGTGCCAGCAGTGAATATCAGGGCGGAAATTCACCCCTCCACTTT. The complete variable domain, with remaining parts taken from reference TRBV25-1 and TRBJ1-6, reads EADIYQTPRYLVIGTGKKITLECSQTMGHDKMYWYQQDPGMELHLIHYSYGVNSTEKGDLSSESTVSRIRTEHFPLTLESARPSHTSQYLCASSEYQGGNSPLHFGNGTRLTVT.

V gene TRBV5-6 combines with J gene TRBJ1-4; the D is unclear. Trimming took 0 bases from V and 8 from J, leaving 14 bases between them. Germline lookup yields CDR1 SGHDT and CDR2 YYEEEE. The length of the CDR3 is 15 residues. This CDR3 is CASSLAGREGEKLFF. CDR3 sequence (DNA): TGTGCCAGCAGCTTGGCCGGCCGGGAAGGGGAAAAACTGTTTTTT.

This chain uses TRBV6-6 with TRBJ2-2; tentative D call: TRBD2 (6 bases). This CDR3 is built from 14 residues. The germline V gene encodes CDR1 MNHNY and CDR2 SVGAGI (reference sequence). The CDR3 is CAIAGRDNTGELFF. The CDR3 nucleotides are TGTGCTATCGCGGGGCGGGACAACACCGGGGAGCTGTTTTTT.